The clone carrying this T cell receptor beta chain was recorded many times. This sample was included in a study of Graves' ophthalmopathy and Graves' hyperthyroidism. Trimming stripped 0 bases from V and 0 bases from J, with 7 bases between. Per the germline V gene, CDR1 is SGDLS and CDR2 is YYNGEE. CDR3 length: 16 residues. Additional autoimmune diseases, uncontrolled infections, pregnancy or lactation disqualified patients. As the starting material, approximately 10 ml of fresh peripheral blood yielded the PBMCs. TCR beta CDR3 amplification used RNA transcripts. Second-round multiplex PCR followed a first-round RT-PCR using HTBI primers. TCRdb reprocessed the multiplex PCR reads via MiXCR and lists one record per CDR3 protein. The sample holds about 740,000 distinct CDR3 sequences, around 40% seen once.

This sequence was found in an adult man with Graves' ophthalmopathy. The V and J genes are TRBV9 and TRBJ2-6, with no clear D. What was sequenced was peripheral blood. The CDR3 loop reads CASSVGLSSGANVLTF. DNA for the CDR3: TGTGCCAGCAGCGTAGGTCTTAGCTCTGGGGCCAACGTCCTGACTTTC.